One and the same sample provided the 29 T cell receptor beta chains below, sequenced in a study of blood T cells in healthy people across ages. A second PCR, run for about 6 to 11 cycles, used a sample-barcoded 5' primer plus a J-beta primer mix. Each CDR3 protein is one row after TCRdb ran MiXCR on the 5' RACE reads. The table has 890,000 or so distinct CDR3 sequences, around 62% seen once; the top ten hold about a quarter. The material sequenced was blood. These receptor sequences come from a man aged 25-40 years in good health.

V gene TRBV20-1 combines with J gene TRBJ2-3; D gene ambiguous. Germline-derived CDR1 and CDR2 are DFQATT and SNEGSKA (reference sequence). The germline V and J ends were trimmed by 7 bases and 2 bases, with 10 bases remaining between them. This CDR3 comprises 12 residues. CDR3 protein: CSVPSDTDTQYF. The CDR3 DNA is TGCAGTGTTCCGTCGGACACAGATACGCAGTATTTT.

This clonotype was seen just once. The chain is built from TRBV29-1 and TRBJ2-1, with 8 bases lining up with TRBD1. J lost 2 bases, V lost 8 bases, and 8 bases had no gene match. The CDR3 consists of 14 residues. CDR1 and CDR2 from the germline V gene are SQVTM and ANQGSEA. Here the CDR3 DNA reads TGCAGCTCGCGACAGGGGCCAGCCTACAATGAGCAGTTCTTC. This translates into CSSRQGPAYNEQFF.

The chain has TRBV12-3 or TRBV12-4 and TRBJ2-3; D is undetermined. Trimming pared 6 bases from V and 13 bases from J, leaving 29 bases between. The CDR3 has 16 amino acids. CDR3 in amino acids: CASSPRDRVCPDVEYF. CDR3 sequence (DNA): TGTGCCAGCAGCCCCCGTGATAGGGTTTGTCCAGATGTGGAGTATTTT.

This clonotype has a handful of counts. V and J are TRBV2 and TRBJ1-6; D may be TRBD1 (6 bases). The ends were cut back, 5 bases at V and 5 bases at J, with 22 bases in the middle. Germline V gives CDR1 SNHLY, CDR2 FYNNEI. The CDR3 spans 18 residues. The CDR3 is CASSYPPVSRGNNSPLHF. The CDR3 DNA sequence: TGTGCCAGCAGTTACCCCCCGGTGTCCAGGGGAAATAATTCACCCCTCCACTTT.

This clonotype has just a few counts. The V and J genes are TRBV7-2 and TRBJ2-3; no reliable D call. The germline V gene has CDR1 SGHTA and CDR2 FQGNSA. Trimming stripped 5 bases from V and 2 bases from J, with 11 bases between. The CDR3 totals 14 residues. The CDR3 reads CASSPHPPTDTQYF. The CDR3 DNA is TGTGCCAGCAGCCCTCATCCCCCCACAGATACGCAGTATTTT.

This clonotype was counted between two and nine times. The chain is built from TRBV7-2 and TRBJ2-3; possibly TRBD2 for D (6 bases). This CDR3 comprises 16 residues. V dropped 5 bases and J dropped 1 base, with 16 bases sitting between them. CDR1 is SGHTA and CDR2 is FQGNSA in the germline V gene. Here the CDR3 DNA reads TGTGCCAGCAGCACGGACCTCGGAGGGGGCACAGATACGCAGTATTTT. It is translated as CASSTDLGGGTDTQYF.

The chain is built from TRBV6-5 and TRBJ2-1; D not resolved. Germline V gene data show CDR1 as MNHEY and CDR2 as SVGAGI. V was pared by 8 bases and J by 3 bases, with 11 bases between. The CDR3 consists of 13 residues. This chain's CDR3 is CASQSQVYNEQFF. The CDR3 DNA sequence: TGTGCCAGCCAAAGTCAGGTCTACAATGAGCAGTTCTTC.

This clonotype appeared a few times. The chain combines TRBV7-9 with TRBJ2-4; perhaps D is TRBD1 or TRBD2 (5 bases each). The V gene's germline CDR1 is SEHNR and CDR2 FQNEAQ (reference sequence). Between the trimmed V and J ends, which lost 3 bases and 13 bases, there was a span of 16 bases. This CDR3 comprises 13 residues. The CDR3 DNA follows: TGTGCCAGCAGCTTTGGGCAGGGAGAGAAGCAGTACTTC. Its translation is CASSFGQGEKQYF.

The genes are TRBV28 and TRBJ1-2; 9 bases map to TRBD1. The length of the CDR3 is 14 residues. V gave up 0 bases and J gave up 5 bases; unmatched junction bases: 1. CDR1 is MDHEN and CDR2 is SYDVKM in the germline V gene. The CDR3 DNA follows: TGTGCCAGCAGTTTATGGACAGGGGGTTATGGCTACACCTTC. It codes for CASSLWTGGYGYTF.

This chain links TRBV7-9 with TRBJ1-6; a possible D gene is TRBD1 (5 bases). Trimming pared 1 base from V and 3 bases from J, leaving 10 bases between. Germline CDR1 reads SEHNR; CDR2 reads FQNEAQ (reference sequence). CDR3 length: 16 residues. In DNA, the CDR3 is TGTGCCAGCAGCTTAGGCCAGGGCGTCTATAATTCACCCCTCCACTTT. Translating it yields CASSLGQGVYNSPLHF.

The genes are TRBV10-3 and TRBJ1-4, with 10 nucleotides matching TRBD1. This CDR3 is 16 amino acids long. CDR1 and CDR2 from the germline V gene are ENHRY and SYGVKD. The V and J ends lost 3 bases and 3 bases, in that order; junction bases with no gene match: 4. The CDR3 sequence is CAISDQGTGANEKLFF. The CDR3 coding sequence is TGTGCCATCAGTGACCAAGGGACAGGGGCTAATGAAAAACTGTTTTTT.

This clonotype was counted only a few times. The V call is TRBV4-1, the J call TRBJ1-6; D not resolved. Between the trimmed V and J ends, which lost 1 base and 10 bases, there was a span of 5 bases. From germline, CDR1 is MGHRA and CDR2 YSYEKL. The CDR3 loop spans 12 amino acids. CDR3 bases: TGCGCCAGCAGCCAAGTGAGGTCACCCCTCCACTTT. Translated, it gives CASSQVRSPLHF.

V and J are TRBV7-2 and TRBJ1-6; 8 positions match TRBD1. Trimming took 6 bases from V and 10 from J; bases not matched to a gene: 11. The germline gives CDR1 SGHTA, CDR2 FQGNSA. CDR3 length: 15 amino acids. CDR3 nucleotide sequence: TGTGCCAGCAGAACAACAGGGGGGGGACACTCACCCCTCCACTTT. It codes for CASRTTGGGHSPLHF.

This clonotype was seen just once. The chain combines TRBV28 with TRBJ1-6; tentative D call: TRBD1 (5 bases). Deletions cut 2 bases from V and 7 bases from J, with 12 bases between. There are 15 residues in the CDR3. Germline V CDR1 and CDR2: MDHEN, SYDVKM. CDR3 in DNA: TGTGCCAGCAGTTTAGTCGGGACGAGCAATTCACCCCTCCACTTT. Its protein product is CASSLVGTSNSPLHF.

The chain uses TRBV2 and TRBJ2-2; D is ambiguous. Deletions cut 5 bases from V and 5 bases from J, with 15 bases between. Germline V gene lookup returns CDR1 SNHLY and CDR2 FYNNEI. The CDR3 contains 15 residues. As DNA, the CDR3 is TGTGCCAGCAGTTTGACACCCGTGGGGACCGGGGAGCTGTTTTTT. This sequence encodes CASSLTPVGTGELFF.

This clonotype was seen a few times. The chain recombines TRBV4-3 with TRBJ2-7; 11 nucleotides agree with TRBD2. This CDR3 is 16 amino acids long. J lost 0 bases, V lost 5 bases, and 6 bases had no gene match. Per the germline V gene, CDR1 is LGHNA and CDR2 is YSLEER. CDR3 DNA: TGCGCCAGCAGCGAGGGAACTAGCGGGAGCTCCTACGAGCAGTACTTC. Encoded protein: CASSEGTSGSSYEQYF.

The CDR3 nucleotides read TGTGCCAGCAGCGTAGGCCGTCCGTTGGAGACCCAGTACTTC. Protein: CASSVGRPLETQYF. The chain uses TRBV9 and TRBJ2-5; D is ambiguous. V was shortened by 0 bases and J by 5 bases, with 11 bases between the two germline ends. Germline-derived CDR1 and CDR2 are SGDLS and YYNGEE. The CDR3 extends over 14 amino acids.

In its sample, this clonotype was seen a few times. J is TRBJ2-7 and V is TRBV3-1, with a tentative D call TRBD1 (6 bases). The germline CDR1 and CDR2 sequences are LGHDT and YNNKEL (reference sequence). The germline V and J ends were trimmed by 2 bases and 4 bases, with 9 bases remaining between them. CDR3 length equals 13 residues. CDR3 sequence (DNA): TGTGCCAGCAGCCAACAGGGGTGGTACGAGCAGTACTTC. Amino acid sequence: CASSQQGWYEQYF.

J is TRBJ2-1 and V is TRBV13, with 10 bases that match TRBD2. Germline values: CDR1 PRHDT, CDR2 FYEKMQ (reference sequence). The CDR3 is 13 residues long. The trim removed 5 bases at V and 8 bases at J, leaving 3 bases unmatched. CDR3 in DNA: TGTGCCAGCAGCGGGACTAGCGTCTATGAGCAGTTCTTC. This codes for CASSGTSVYEQFF.

This clonotype was counted between two and nine times. The rearrangement joins TRBV12-3 or TRBV12-4 to TRBJ2-5; TRBD2 agrees at 7 bases. V lost 3 bases and J lost 2; bases outside the gene matches: 9. The CDR3 sequence is 16 residues long. Here the CDR3 reads CASSFKVLADQETQYF. The DNA for the CDR3 is TGTGCCAGCAGTTTTAAGGTTCTAGCGGATCAAGAGACCCAGTACTTC.

The chain links TRBV3-1 to TRBJ2-2; weak D call: TRBD1 (6 bases). The germline V and J ends were trimmed by 1 base and 4 bases, with 13 bases remaining between them. The CDR3 contains 16 residues. Germline V gene data show CDR1 as LGHDT and CDR2 as YNNKEL (reference sequence). CDR3: CASSQVVGQSTGELFF. The CDR3 DNA is TGTGCCAGCAGCCAAGTCGTTGGACAGAGCACCGGGGAGCTGTTTTTT.

This chain joins TRBV20-1 and TRBJ2-4; D might be TRBD1 or TRBD2, each matching 5 bases. CDR1 DFQATT and CDR2 SNEGSKA come from the germline V gene (reference sequence). CDR3 length: 12 amino acids. Trimming removed 4 bases from V and 15 bases from J, with 19 bases in between. The DNA of the CDR3 is TGCAGTGCTAACCGAGGGGCAGACGAGCGGTACTTC. It is translated as CSANRGADERYF.

This clonotype was detected only a few times. The V call is TRBV18, the J call TRBJ2-3; no definite D call. The germline V gene encodes CDR1 KGHSH and CDR2 LQKENI. The CDR3 is made up of 15 amino acids. The V end was cut by 3 bases, the J end by 2 bases, with 12 bases between. The CDR3 DNA sequence: TGTGCCAGCTCACCTGATGGGCAGTACACAGATACGCAGTATTTT. Its translation is CASSPDGQYTDTQYF.

V and J are TRBV10-3 and TRBJ2-4; D unclear. The germline CDR1 and CDR2 sequences are ENHRY and SYGVKD. V lost 6 bases, J lost 13 bases, and 13 bases lay in between. The CDR3 loop spans 11 amino acids. In DNA, the CDR3 is TGTGCCATCAGCTCTGCCGGTGAGCAGTACTTC. Its translation is CAISSAGEQYF.

V usage is TRBV12-3 or TRBV12-4 and J usage is TRBJ2-6, with unresolved D. CDR3 length: 14 residues. The V and J ends lost 6 bases and 1 base respectively, with 7 bases between them. As DNA, the CDR3 is TGTGCCAGCAGGTCTAGATCTGGGGCCAACGTCCTGACTTTC. Translating gives CASRSRSGANVLTF.

This chain uses TRBV25-1 with TRBJ1-5; D is unclear. V gave up 5 bases and J gave up 5 bases, with 10 bases separating them. CDR1 is MGHDK and CDR2 is SYGVNS in the germline V gene. There are 13 residues in the CDR3. Written as DNA, the CDR3 is TGTGCCAGCAGTAGGATCGAGGATCAGCCCCAGCATTTT. Its translation is CASSRIEDQPQHF.

The chain combines TRBV4-2 with TRBJ1-2; possibly TRBD1 for D (6 bases). The V gene's germline CDR1 is LGHNA and CDR2 YNFKEQ. The ends were cut back, 5 bases at V and 7 bases at J, with 14 bases in the middle. CDR3 length equals 13 residues. Here the CDR3 reads CASSGTGRGGYTF. CDR3 sequence (DNA): TGTGCCAGCAGCGGAACAGGGCGAGGTGGCTACACCTTC.

The chain couples TRBV7-9 to TRBJ2-5, with 9 bases matching TRBD1. The end of the DNA is better explained by TRBJ2-7, so the J call may be wrong. CDR3 length: 14 amino acids. Germline V CDR1 and CDR2: SEHNR, FQNEAQ (reference sequence). CDR3 loop: CASSPDRGNYEQYF. The CDR3 bases are TGTGCCAGCAGCCCCGACAGGGGGAACTACGAGCAGTACTTC.

This clonotype was seen only a few times. The chain is built from TRBV4-2 and TRBJ2-1; TRBD2 matches 7 bases. The CDR3 has 17 amino acids. Per the germline V gene, CDR1 is LGHNA and CDR2 is YNFKEQ. V gave up 0 bases and J gave up 5 bases; unmatched junction bases: 10. CDR3 amino acids: CASSQDPTGGGDNEQFF. The CDR3 coding sequence is TGTGCCAGCAGCCAAGATCCCACTGGGGGGGGGGACAATGAGCAGTTCTTC.